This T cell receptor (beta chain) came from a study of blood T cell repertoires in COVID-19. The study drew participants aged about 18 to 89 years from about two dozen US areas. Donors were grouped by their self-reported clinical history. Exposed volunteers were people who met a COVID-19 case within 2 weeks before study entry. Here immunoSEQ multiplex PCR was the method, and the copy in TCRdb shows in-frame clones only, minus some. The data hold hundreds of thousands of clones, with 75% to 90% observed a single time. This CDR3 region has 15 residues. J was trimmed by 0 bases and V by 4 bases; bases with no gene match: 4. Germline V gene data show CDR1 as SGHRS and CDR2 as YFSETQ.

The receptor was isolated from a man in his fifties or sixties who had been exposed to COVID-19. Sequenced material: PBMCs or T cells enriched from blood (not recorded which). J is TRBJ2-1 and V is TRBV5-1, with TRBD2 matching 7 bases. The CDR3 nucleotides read TGCGCCAGCAGCCCTACTAGCGTCTCCTACAATGAGCAGTTCTTC. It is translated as CASSPTSVSYNEQFF.